What follows are 21 T cell receptor beta chains derived from one specimen sequenced in a study of shared clonotypes between healthy human individuals. Terminally differentiated effector memory CD45RA+ cells were left out of the naive CD8 fraction, which was CD45RO-negative and positively selected for CCR7. Assay: immunoSEQ multiplex PCR; the TCRdb copy retains only in-frame clones and omits some. The profile shows about 2.2 million clones, 85% to 95% of them singletons. The sequencing input was naive CD8+ T cells from PBMCs. These receptors were taken from a man between 18 and 35 years old in good health. Some clones in this sample may be carry-over from other donors' samples.

About this clone itself: This same CDR3 is encoded by further DNA sequences in the sample. The J gene is TRBJ2-6, the V gene TRBV18; D unresolved. Germline assignment: CDR1 KGHSH and CDR2 LQKENI. Trimming took 3 bases from V and 4 from J, leaving 10 bases between them. The CDR3 spans 15 residues. The CDR3 is CASSPPGSGANVLTF. The CDR3 nucleotides are TGTGCCAGCTCACCTCCAGGTTCCGGGGCCAACGTCCTGACTTTC. Full variable domain (rest looked up from reference TRBV18 and TRBJ2-6): NAGVMQNPRHLVRRRGQEARLRCSPMKGHSHVYWYRQLPEEGLKFMVYLQKENIIDESGMPKERFSAEFPKEGPSILRIQQVVRGDSAAYFCASSPPGSGANVLTFGAGSRLTVL.

Written as DNA, the CDR3 is TGCGCCAGCGGAAGCGGGAGCGCCTACAATGAGCAGTTCTTC. Translating gives CASGSGSAYNEQFF. This rearrangement joins TRBV10-2 to TRBJ2-1, with 8 bases identical to TRBD2. The V segment lost 8 bases and the J segment 2 bases; nucleotides outside the gene matches: 5. CDR1 is WSHSY, CDR2 SAAADI, per germline. The CDR3 length is 14 residues.

The rearrangement uses TRBV6-6 and TRBJ2-1; the match to TRBD1 covers 7 bases. The junction had 3 bases not matched to a gene; V was cut back by 2 bases and J by 2 bases. The CDR3 runs 15 residues. Germline lookup yields CDR1 MNHNY and CDR2 SVGAGI (reference sequence). The CDR3 DNA reads TGTGCCAGCAGTTACGTGCAGGGGGCCTACAATGAGCAGTTCTTC. This sequence encodes CASSYVQGAYNEQFF.

In the case of this clone: This same CDR3 is encoded by further DNA sequences in the sample. The chain couples TRBV9 to TRBJ2-1, with D possibly matching TRBD2 (5 bases). V was pared by 4 bases and J by 5 bases, with 10 bases between. The CDR3 totals 13 residues. Per germline, CDR1 SGDLS and CDR2 YYNGEE. The DNA of the CDR3 is TGTGCCAGCAGCCCAGGAGGTAACAATGAGCAGTTCTTC. This gives the protein CASSPGGNNEQFF. Drawing the rest from reference TRBV9 and TRBJ2-1, the complete variable domain is DSGVTQTPKHLITATGQRVTLRCSPRSGDLSVYWYQQSLDQGLQFLIQYYNGEERAKGNILERFSAQQFPDLHSELNLSSLELGDSALYFCASSPGGNNEQFFGPGTRLTVL.

V gene TRBV7-9 combines with J gene TRBJ1-2; D gene ambiguous. The germline V gene has CDR1 SEHNR and CDR2 FQNEAQ (reference sequence). The CDR3 consists of 14 residues. The V and J ends lost 6 bases and 3 bases respectively, with 14 bases between them. CDR3 in amino acids: CASSTNSVDYGYTF. In DNA form, the CDR3 reads TGTGCCAGCAGTACAAACAGCGTGGACTATGGCTACACCTTC.

The V and J genes are TRBV7-9 and TRBJ1-2; D perhaps matches TRBD1 (6 bases). The germline gives CDR1 SEHNR, CDR2 FQNEAQ (reference sequence). The CDR3 spans 15 residues. Trimming left V 1 base short and J 7 bases short, with 16 bases between. The CDR3 here is CASSLDSGGGRGYTF. In nucleotides, the CDR3 is TGTGCCAGCAGCTTAGATTCGGGGGGCGGCCGTGGCTACACCTTC.

This chain connects TRBV6-5 to TRBJ1-1; D not certain. This CDR3 contains 13 residues. CDR1 and CDR2 (germline): MNHEY, SVGAGI. Trimming removed 5 bases at V and 3 bases at J, with 10 bases between. The CDR3 coding sequence is TGTGCCAGCAGTGACGGGCTCTACACTGAAGCTTTCTTT. Residues: CASSDGLYTEAFF.

This chain links TRBV4-2 with TRBJ2-2; D may be TRBD1 or TRBD2 (5 bases each). Trimming cost V 3 bases and J 8 bases, with 19 bases left between them. The CDR3 runs to 16 residues. Germline loops: CDR1 LGHNA, CDR2 YNFKEQ. The chain's CDR3 is CASSQTPGTLGGELFF. The CDR3 bases are TGTGCCAGCAGCCAGACTCCCGGGACCCTGGGTGGGGAGCTGTTTTTT.

The chain uses TRBV27 and TRBJ2-1; possibly TRBD1 or TRBD2 for D (5 bases each). The CDR3 is made up of 15 amino acids. The V end was cut by 0 bases, the J end by 6 bases, with 12 bases between. Germline V CDR1 and CDR2: MNHEY, SMNVEV (reference sequence). The CDR3 here is CASSLSARAGNEQFF. The CDR3 nucleotides read TGTGCCAGCAGTTTATCTGCCAGGGCGGGCAATGAGCAGTTCTTC.

The J gene is TRBJ1-2, the V gene TRBV12-5, with 7 bases aligning to TRBD1. The CDR3 covers 15 residues. Germline lookup yields CDR1 LGHNT and CDR2 FRNRAP. Trimming at V came to 4 bases and at J to 0 bases, leaving 5 bases not matched to a gene. The CDR3 loop reads CASGSTTGPNYGYTF. CDR3 in DNA: TGTGCTAGTGGTTCGACGACAGGGCCTAACTATGGCTACACCTTC.

The chain recombines TRBV30 with TRBJ1-1; D uncertain. The germline CDR1 and CDR2 sequences are GTSNPN and SVGIG (reference sequence). Trimming pared 7 bases from V and 5 bases from J, leaving 17 bases between. This CDR3 comprises 13 residues. Here the CDR3 DNA reads TGTGCCTATGAGGTGGAGGGTTGGACTGAAGCTTTCTTT. Its translation is CAYEVEGWTEAFF. The variable domain in full, completed from reference TRBV30 and TRBJ1-1, reads SQTIHQWPATLVQPVGSPLSLECTVEGTSNPNLYWYRQAAGRGLQLLFYSVGIGQISSEVPQNLSASRPQDRQFILSSKKLLLSDSGFYLCAYEVEGWTEAFFGQGTRLTVV.

The rearrangement links TRBV4-1 to TRBJ2-5; D unclear. The CDR3 totals 14 residues. CDR1 and CDR2 (germline): MGHRA, YSYEKL. Deletions cut 0 bases from V and 4 bases from J, with 9 bases between. The CDR3 spells CASSQDRPSETQYF. In DNA form, the CDR3 reads TGCGCCAGCAGCCAAGATCGCCCCTCAGAGACCCAGTACTTC.

The rearrangement links TRBV18 to TRBJ2-4; possible D gene TRBD1, 6 bases. Germline CDR1 is KGHSH and CDR2 is LQKENI. There are 17 residues in the CDR3. Trimming left V 4 bases short and J 0 bases short, with 16 bases between. CDR3 amino acids: CASSLRDTRLAKNIQYF. The CDR3 nucleotides are TGTGCCAGCTCACTCCGGGACACCCGGCTAGCCAAAAACATTCAGTACTTC.

CDR3 protein: CASSPDRGGETQYF. DNA of the CDR3: TGCGCCAGCAGCCCGGACAGGGGTGGGGAGACCCAGTACTTC. This sequence joins TRBV4-1 and TRBJ2-5; TRBD1 agrees at 9 bases. The CDR3 runs 14 residues. Looked up from germline, CDR1 is MGHRA and CDR2 is YSYEKL. Trimming removed 4 bases from V and 5 bases from J; junction bases left unmatched: 5.

This sequence joins TRBV9 and TRBJ1-1; possible D gene TRBD1, 5 bases. The length of the CDR3 is 14 residues. The germline V gene has CDR1 SGDLS and CDR2 YYNGEE. Trimming took 0 bases from V and 7 from J, leaving 13 bases between them. The CDR3 nucleotides read TGTGCCAGCAGCGTAGTGGAGACAGACGGTGAAGCTTTCTTT. Protein sequence: CASSVVETDGEAFF. The variable domain in full, completed from reference TRBV9 and TRBJ1-1, reads DSGVTQTPKHLITATGQRVTLRCSPRSGDLSVYWYQQSLDQGLQFLIQYYNGEERAKGNILERFSAQQFPDLHSELNLSSLELGDSALYFCASSVVETDGEAFFGQGTRLTVV.

The chain links TRBV19 to TRBJ1-1; D remains ambiguous. The V gene lost 3 bases and the J gene lost 3 bases, with 11 bases spanning the gap. Germline-derived CDR1 and CDR2 are LNHDA and SQIVND (reference sequence). This CDR3 spans 14 amino acids. In DNA, the CDR3 is TGTGCCAGTAGTATGCCCCACGGGGACACTGAAGCTTTCTTT. It is translated as CASSMPHGDTEAFF.

V is TRBV27 and J is TRBJ2-7; TRBD2 aligns across 9 bases. CDR3 length: 15 amino acids. With 5 bases clipped from V and 3 bases from J, the junction kept 8 bases outside the gene matches. Germline V lookup: CDR1 MNHEY, CDR2 SMNVEV (reference sequence). As DNA, the CDR3 is TGTGCCAGCAGTCCCAGCGGGAGGTACGGCTACGAGCAGTACTTC. Its translation: CASSPSGRYGYEQYF.

The chain has TRBV4-1 and TRBJ2-3; 7 bases are a match to TRBD2. V was clipped by 0 bases and J by 2 bases; unmatched bases: 11. The CDR3 covers 18 residues. The germline V gene has CDR1 MGHRA and CDR2 YSYEKL. CDR3 DNA: TGCGCCAGCAGCCAAGACCCTCCCCGCCAGCGGGACACAGATACGCAGTATTTT. Amino acid sequence: CASSQDPPRQRDTDTQYF.

V and J are TRBV7-2 and TRBJ2-1, with 12 bases fitting TRBD2. There are 16 residues in the CDR3. The V gene's germline CDR1 is SGHTA and CDR2 FQGNSA. V gave up 5 bases and J gave up 2 bases; unmatched junction bases: 4. CDR3 in DNA: TGTGCCAGCAGCGGGTGGACTAGCGGGGCCTACAATGAGCAGTTCTTC. This codes for CASSGWTSGAYNEQFF.

V usage is TRBV28 and J usage is TRBJ2-7, with D perhaps TRBD1 (7 bases). Germline V gene sequence: CDR1 MDHEN, CDR2 SYDVKM. CDR3 length: 14 amino acids. Trimming left V 6 bases short and J 0 bases short, with 12 bases between. This chain's CDR3 is CASSQGGLSYEQYF. CDR3 bases: TGTGCCAGCAGCCAGGGGGGTCTCTCCTACGAGCAGTACTTC. The full variable domain, rest sourced from reference TRBV28 and TRBJ2-7, is DVKVTQSSRYLVKRTGEKVFLECVQDMDHENMFWYRQDPGLGLRLIYFSYDVKMKEKGDIPEGYSVSREKKERFSLILESASTNQTSMYLCASSQGGLSYEQYFGPGTRLTVT.

The chain employs TRBV18 and TRBJ2-3; TRBD2 is a possible D gene (5 bases). The length of the CDR3 is 17 residues. V lost 2 bases, J lost 2 bases, and 17 bases lay in between. Germline CDR1 is KGHSH and CDR2 is LQKENI. The chain's CDR3 is CASSPGNTDSDTDTQYF. The CDR3 coding sequence is TGTGCCAGCTCACCAGGGAATACGGACTCAGACACAGATACGCAGTATTTT.